One TCR beta chain is described in this entry. Its cognate antigen has yet to be identified. No base quality values were provided; no much bigger clone lies one nucleotide off. The sample comes from a study of OX40 agonist ivuxolimab in advanced cancers. General notes on the study: Ivuxolimab was a fully human IgG2 agonistic monoclonal antibody targeting the costimulatory receptor OX40 (CD134). Patients were allowed to have had prior anti-PD-1, anti-PD-L1 or anti-CTLA-4 therapy, and around two fifths of the dose-escalation patients had been treated with checkpoint inhibitors. The monotherapy dose-escalation portion (N of about 49 patients) of the phase I ivuxolimab trial is reported in the paper. The dose-escalation cohort was about 87% male with a mean age of roughly 62 years, ranging from about 20 to 80. Peripheral TCRbeta sequencing was intended to test whether TCR sequence diversity was altered and clonal T-cell expansion was caused by ivuxolimab. Of the roughly 54 patients in dose escalation, around 20 had hepatocellular carcinoma, about 15 had melanoma, 9 had renal cell carcinoma and 9 had head and neck cancer. Intravenous ivuxolimab was administered to patients every 2 weeks at six dose levels: 0.01, 0.1, 0.3, 1.5, 3 and 10 mg/kg. Partial responses were achieved by three dose-escalation patients, of whom one had hepatocellular carcinoma and two had cutaneous melanoma. What the research found in general, with its limitations: After ivuxolimab, CD8+ T cells had more expanded clones than CD4+ T cells on average. At doses of 0.1 to 3.0 mg/kg, clonal expansion of both CD4+ and CD8+ T cells in blood was seen between baseline and week 6. In partial responders in the 0.1-3.0 mg/kg groups, normalized peripheral clonal expansion was found to be among the lowest, especially among CD8+ T cells. The antigen specificity of the clonally expanded peripheral T cells was not determined. Low levels of normalized T-cell clonal expansion were also shown by some nonresponding patients.

The CDR3 holds 15 amino acids from the cysteine to the phenylalanine. Only the CDR3 DNA stays, 45 bases, in frame from base 1. Cut back by 3 bases and 0 bases, the V and J ends lie 9 bases apart. The germline V gene (reference sequence) sets CDR1 to SGHNT and CDR2 to YYREEE. Genomic DNA was extracted from sorted cells for sequencing of the TCRbeta CDR3 region. TCRbeta CDR3 regions were sequenced using the immunoSEQ Assay. TCRdb mirrors the immuneACCESS table, restricted to in-frame sequences. Some clones are absent from its copies; in checked studies, under half trace to an unresolved V gene, and the reason for the others is unknown. Recorded for this sample are 70,000 to 90,000 clones; roughly 89% of them occurred a single time. Over 10% of the sample goes to the ten largest clones. Patients with autoimmune disease history or receiving systemic immunosuppression were excluded from the trial. Peripheral blood for TCR sequencing was collected from all dose cohorts at baseline, on cycle 4 day 1, and on cycle 7 day 1. The samples were drawn from a first-in-human, open-label, multicenter phase I dose-escalation trial of ivuxolimab. The trial enrolled adults with locally advanced or metastatic head and neck squamous cell, hepatocellular, melanoma or renal cell carcinoma. CD4+ and CD8+ T cells were sorted separately from peripheral blood before TCR sequencing.

In this chain, TRBV5-4 is recombined with TRBJ2-2; D gene: possibly TRBD2, on 5 matching bases. This sequence originates from an adult with an advanced solid tumor such as melanoma, head and neck, liver or kidney cancer. The sample in question was CD4+ or CD8+ T cells sorted from blood, obtained in a trial of the OX40 agonist ivuxolimab. The CDR3 in this case is CASSSEVANTGELFF. The DNA sequence follows: TGTGCCAGCAGCTCGGAGGTAGCGAACACCGGGGAGCTGTTTTTT.